This entry lists 30 T cell receptor beta chains sequenced from one sample in a study of memory CD4+ T cells and cytomegalovirus serostatus. Single viable CD3+CD4+CD8-CD45RO+ cells were sorted as the memory CD4+ T cells. Assay: immunoSEQ multiplex PCR; the TCRdb copy retains only in-frame clones and omits some. The sample records over 65,000 clones, approximately 78% being singletons. Sequenced: memory CD4+ T cells from blood. The receptors derive from an adult in good health and CMV-seropositive.

V and J are TRBV15 and TRBJ1-4, with D maybe TRBD1 (5 bases). Trimming took 5 bases from V and 7 from J, leaving 11 bases between them. Germline assignment: CDR1 LNHNV and CDR2 YYDKDF (reference sequence). The CDR3 is 13 residues long. The CDR3 region has the DNA TGTGCCACCAGCGGAGGGGTGTCTGAAAAACTGTTTTTT. This sequence encodes CATSGGVSEKLFF.

The CDR3 here is CASSASAVGSETQYF. CDR3 DNA: TGTGCCAGCAGTGCCTCGGCAGTTGGGAGTGAGACCCAGTACTTC. The chain uses TRBV2 and TRBJ2-5, with TRBD2 as a possible D gene (5 bases). The CDR3 is made up of 15 amino acids. Trimming took off 4 bases at V and 5 bases at J, with 17 bases between the two ends. From germline, CDR1 is SNHLY and CDR2 FYNNEI.

The chain links TRBV28 to TRBJ2-2; TRBD1 is a possible D gene (5 bases). Trimming removed 3 bases from V and 1 base from J, with 21 bases in between. CDR1 is MDHEN, CDR2 SYDVKM, per germline. The CDR3 length is 19 residues. The CDR3 DNA sequence: TGTGCCAGCAGTTTCGTGGGTTCAATGGGGCGGAGGAACACCGGGGAGCTGTTTTTT. This gives the protein CASSFVGSMGRRNTGELFF. The variable domain in full, completed from reference TRBV28 and TRBJ2-2, reads DVKVTQSSRYLVKRTGEKVFLECVQDMDHENMFWYRQDPGLGLRLIYFSYDVKMKEKGDIPEGYSVSREKKERFSLILESASTNQTSMYLCASSFVGSMGRRNTGELFFGEGSRLTVL.

This rearrangement joins TRBV11-2 to TRBJ2-1; no clear D. The CDR3 has 14 amino acids. Trimming left V 3 bases short and J 6 bases short, with 12 bases between. Germline V CDR1 and CDR2: SGHAT, FQNNGV. The CDR3 loop is CASSLRLPVNEQFF. In nucleotides, the CDR3 is TGTGCCAGCAGCTTGCGGCTGCCGGTCAATGAGCAGTTCTTC.

The rearrangement uses TRBV7-2 and TRBJ2-2; 7 positions match TRBD1. Trimming cost V 5 bases and J 4 bases; bases outside gene matches: 10. Germline-derived CDR1 and CDR2 are SGHTA and FQGNSA. The CDR3 covers 16 residues. The CDR3 DNA is TGTGCCAGCAGCCCCAGGAAGGGGGCAGGCACCGGGGAGCTGTTTTTT. Protein: CASSPRKGAGTGELFF.

V is TRBV10-3 and J is TRBJ1-2; the D gene is possibly TRBD1 (6 bases). Germline lookup yields CDR1 ENHRY and CDR2 SYGVKD. CDR3 length: 13 residues. Trimming removed 6 bases from V and 6 bases from J, with 14 bases in between. For the CDR3, the DNA is TGTGCCATCAGCTTACAGGGAAGTGATGGCTACACCTTC. Protein product: CAISLQGSDGYTF.

The chain is built from TRBV28 and TRBJ1-1; TRBD1 might be the D (5 bases). The CDR3 runs to 12 residues. The germline gives CDR1 MDHEN, CDR2 SYDVKM. Trimming shortened V by 10 bases and J by 0 bases, and 9 bases separated the two germline ends. The CDR3 sequence is CATQAMNTEAFF. DNA for the CDR3: TGTGCCACACAGGCCATGAACACTGAAGCTTTCTTT. The variable domain in full, completed from reference TRBV28 and TRBJ1-1, reads DVKVTQSSRYLVKRTGEKVFLECVQDMDHENMFWYRQDPGLGLRLIYFSYDVKMKEKGDIPEGYSVSREKKERFSLILESASTNQTSMYLCATQAMNTEAFFGQGTRLTVV.

The table lists this clone with a count of one. This chain uses TRBV7-9 with TRBJ2-1, with 11 bases that match TRBD2. Looked up from germline, CDR1 is SEHNR and CDR2 is FQNEAQ (reference sequence). This CDR3 comprises 18 residues. The ends lost 7 bases at V and 1 base at J; junction bases unmatched: 12. CDR3: CASTRPGTSGPSYNEQFF. CDR3 DNA: TGTGCCAGCACCCGACCCGGGACTAGCGGCCCGTCCTACAATGAGCAGTTCTTC.

The chain has TRBV7-2 and TRBJ1-1; 7 bases are a match to TRBD1. V was pared by 1 base and J by 11 bases, with 10 bases of the junction left unmatched. This CDR3 contains 14 residues. Germline V gene sequence: CDR1 SGHTA, CDR2 FQGNSA. The CDR3 is CASSLDRDSARAFF. CDR3 sequence (DNA): TGTGCCAGCAGCTTAGATCGGGACAGCGCTAGGGCTTTCTTT.

In regard to this clone: The sample carries other DNA sequences with the same CDR3. The genes are TRBV5-1 and TRBJ2-3, with 11 bases matching TRBD2. Germline CDR1 reads SGHRS; CDR2 reads YFSETQ. V lost 4 bases, J lost 0 bases, and 4 bases stayed unmatched. The CDR3 extends over 16 amino acids. The CDR3 DNA reads TGCGCCAGCAGCCCGGGACTAGCGGTGAGCACAGATACGCAGTATTTT. Residues: CASSPGLAVSTDTQYF.

At least ten counts were recorded for this clone. This rearrangement joins TRBV7-9 to TRBJ1-2; D is uncertain. Trimming took 5 bases from V and 0 from J, leaving 16 bases between them. The germline gives CDR1 SEHNR, CDR2 FQNEAQ (reference sequence). The CDR3 spans 16 residues. CDR3 protein: CASSQMNLVTNYGYTF. CDR3 DNA: TGTGCCAGCAGCCAAATGAACTTAGTTACTAACTATGGCTACACCTTC.

V and J are TRBV27 and TRBJ1-2; TRBD1 matches 10 bases. The V gene's germline CDR1 is MNHEY and CDR2 SMNVEV (reference sequence). The trim removed 5 bases at V and 8 bases at J, leaving 5 bases unmatched. CDR3 length: 13 residues. The CDR3 sequence: CASSPGQGRGYTF. The DNA for the CDR3 is TGTGCCAGCAGTCCGGGACAGGGGAGAGGCTACACCTTC.

The chain is built from TRBV6-5 and TRBJ1-2; TRBD1 aligns across 7 bases. Unmatched junction bases numbered 6, after V lost 7 bases and J lost 7 bases. The CDR3 has 12 residues. Germline V gives CDR1 MNHEY, CDR2 SVGAGI. CDR3 DNA sequence: TGTGCCAGCACCCAAGACAGGGTTGGCTACACCTTC. It specifies CASTQDRVGYTF.

The V gene is TRBV9, the J gene TRBJ2-7, with D perhaps matching TRBD2 (5 bases). Germline-derived CDR1 and CDR2 are SGDLS and YYNGEE. The CDR3 has 11 amino acids. V was trimmed by 4 bases and J by 9 bases, leaving 11 bases between them. The CDR3 bases are TGTGCCAGCAGCCGACTACCAGTGCAGTACGTC. As protein: CASSRLPVQYV.

The genes are TRBV6-5 and TRBJ2-6; D is perhaps TRBD1 (5 bases). This CDR3 contains 16 residues. Trimming cost V 2 bases and J 2 bases, with 10 bases left between them. Germline V gives CDR1 MNHEY, CDR2 SVGAGI. Written as DNA, the CDR3 is TGTGCCAGCAGTTACGGCGACAGCACTGGGGCCAACGTCCTGACTTTC. This translates into CASSYGDSTGANVLTF.

The gene calls are TRBV19 and TRBJ1-2; no clear D. Germline-derived CDR1 and CDR2 are LNHDA and SQIVND (reference sequence). The CDR3 sequence is 15 residues long. The ends were cut back, 6 bases at V and 5 bases at J, with 19 bases in the middle. CDR3 bases: TGTGCCAGTAGCCCCGGGATAAGACAAACTTATGGCTACACCTTC. The encoded protein is CASSPGIRQTYGYTF.

The CDR3 DNA sequence: TGTGCCAGCAGTGAAACAGGTCTTAACACTGAAGCTTTCTTT. This sequence encodes CASSETGLNTEAFF. V and J are TRBV6-1 and TRBJ1-1; weak D call: TRBD1 (5 bases). This CDR3 is built from 14 residues. With 2 bases removed from V and 2 bases from J, the gap between germline ends came to 9 bases. Germline CDR1 is MNHNS and CDR2 is SASEGT.

This sequence joins TRBV4-1 and TRBJ1-2, with no clear D. This CDR3 has 14 residues. Trimming took off 0 bases at V and 1 base at J, with 6 bases between the two ends. Germline V CDR1 and CDR2: MGHRA, YSYEKL. CDR3 loop: CASSQDGVNYGYTF. The DNA of the CDR3 is TGCGCCAGCAGCCAAGATGGAGTTAACTATGGCTACACCTTC.

The V and J genes are TRBV18 and TRBJ2-2; D is perhaps TRBD1 (6 bases). The CDR3 contains 16 residues. Deletions cut 6 bases from V and 2 bases from J, with 16 bases between. Germline V gene lookup returns CDR1 KGHSH and CDR2 LQKENI. Written as DNA, the CDR3 is TGTGCCAGCTCGTTGGACTGGACAGCTAACACCGGGGAGCTGTTTTTT. Translated, it gives CASSLDWTANTGELFF.

The rearrangement uses TRBV9 and TRBJ2-1; the match to TRBD1 covers 9 bases. The CDR3 extends over 16 amino acids. Trimming cost V 4 bases and J 3 bases; bases outside gene matches: 8. Germline CDR1 SGDLS, CDR2 YYNGEE. CDR3 DNA: TGTGCCAGCAGCCCCCCCGGACAGGGGAGCTACAATGAGCAGTTCTTC. Its translation is CASSPPGQGSYNEQFF.

The chain is built from TRBV5-5 and TRBJ2-7; tentative D call: TRBD1 (6 bases). V lost 5 bases to trimming and J lost 4 bases, with 13 bases between them. The CDR3 is 13 amino acids. From germline, CDR1 is SGHKS and CDR2 YYEKEE (reference sequence). CDR3 sequence reads: CASSDRLTYEQYF. CDR3 nucleotides: TGTGCCAGCAGTGACAGGTTAACATACGAGCAGTACTTC.

The chain has TRBV18 and TRBJ1-2; TRBD1 matches 9 bases. V shed 6 bases and J 8 bases; nucleotides not matched to a gene: 13. CDR1 and CDR2 (germline): KGHSH, LQKENI. This CDR3 contains 15 residues. The DNA of the CDR3 is TGTGCCAGCTCCCGTCCCGGGACAGGGAGGAAGGGCTACACCTTC. Its protein product is CASSRPGTGRKGYTF.

The V call is TRBV9, the J call TRBJ1-3, with D unclear. Trimming shortened V by 3 bases and J by 8 bases, and 9 bases separated the two germline ends. The CDR3 runs to 12 residues. CDR1 and CDR2 from the germline V gene are SGDLS and YYNGEE. CDR3 bases: TGTGCCAGCAGCGCAGCCGGTGACACCATATATTTT. This gives the protein CASSAAGDTIYF.

This clone was counted a single time. The chain couples TRBV18 to TRBJ2-1; the D gene is possibly TRBD1 (5 bases). Per germline, CDR1 KGHSH and CDR2 LQKENI. This CDR3 is 17 amino acids long. Trimming took off 1 base at V and 8 bases at J, with 21 bases between the two ends. CDR3 region: CASSPRGRSQPRDEQFF. The CDR3 DNA is TGTGCCAGCTCACCACGCGGACGTAGTCAACCCAGGGATGAGCAGTTCTTC. Full variable domain (outside the CDR3, taken from reference TRBV18 and TRBJ2-1): NAGVMQNPRHLVRRRGQEARLRCSPMKGHSHVYWYRQLPEEGLKFMVYLQKENIIDESGMPKERFSAEFPKEGPSILRIQQVVRGDSAAYFCASSPRGRSQPRDEQFFGPGTRLTVL.

The chain is built from TRBV18 and TRBJ1-4; 9 bases fit TRBD1. Germline V CDR1 and CDR2: KGHSH, LQKENI. The J segment lost 4 bases and the V segment lost 4 bases, leaving 4 bases of the junction unmatched. CDR3 length: 15 residues. This CDR3 reads CASSQDRGNNEKLFF. CDR3 nucleotides: TGTGCCAGCTCACAGGACAGGGGTAATAATGAAAAACTGTTTTTT. Supplemented by reference TRBV18 and TRBJ1-4, the full variable domain reads NAGVMQNPRHLVRRRGQEARLRCSPMKGHSHVYWYRQLPEEGLKFMVYLQKENIIDESGMPKERFSAEFPKEGPSILRIQQVVRGDSAAYFCASSQDRGNNEKLFFGSGTQLSVL.

Only a few counts were recorded for this clone. The rearrangement uses TRBV10-2 and TRBJ2-7, with a possible D match to TRBD1 (6 bases). Germline V gene lookup returns CDR1 WSHSY and CDR2 SAAADI. With 4 bases removed from V and 5 bases from J, the gap between germline ends came to 12 bases. CDR3 length: 13 amino acids. CDR3 residues: CASSGMDRHEQYV. The CDR3 bases are TGCGCCAGCAGTGGAATGGACAGACACGAGCAGTACGTC.

The rearrangement links TRBV11-2 to TRBJ2-3; 8 bases align to TRBD2. The V and J ends lost 1 base and 2 bases, in that order; junction bases with no gene match: 5. The CDR3 loop spans 16 amino acids. The V gene's germline CDR1 is SGHAT and CDR2 FQNNGV. CDR3 amino acids: CASSLGGLGSTDTQYF. In DNA, the CDR3 is TGTGCCAGCAGCTTAGGGGGACTAGGGTCCACAGATACGCAGTATTTT.

J is TRBJ1-3 and V is TRBV19; D unresolved. CDR1 and CDR2 from the germline V gene are LNHDA and SQIVND (reference sequence). V was pared by 6 bases and J by 0 bases, with 15 bases between. The CDR3 runs 16 residues. The CDR3 DNA is TGTGCCAGTAGCCCTGCCCGGCAGTCCTCTGGAAACACCATATATTTT. This encodes CASSPARQSSGNTIYF.

The rearrangement links TRBV2 to TRBJ2-7; the D is unclear. The V gene lost 4 bases and the J gene lost 1 base, with 11 bases spanning the gap. CDR3 length equals 14 residues. Germline CDR1 and CDR2: SNHLY and FYNNEI. Here the CDR3 reads CASSGELSSYEQYF. The CDR3 nucleotides are TGTGCCAGCAGTGGTGAACTGTCATCCTACGAGCAGTACTTC.

The chain couples TRBV6-1 to TRBJ2-3; 8 bases map to TRBD2. With V trimmed by 4 bases and J by 7 bases, 10 bases remained unmatched. CDR1 and CDR2 (germline): MNHNS, SASEGT. CDR3 length: 15 amino acids. The CDR3 DNA reads as TGTGCCAGCAGTGTTGACCGGGAGGGCCGAAATACGCAGTATTTT. This gives the protein CASSVDREGRNTQYF.